These 26 T cell receptor beta chains were sequenced from one sample in a study of cytomegalovirus exposure and HLA in healthy donors. The PCR used 60 Vbeta and 13 Jbeta primers. Here immunoSEQ multiplex PCR was the method, and the copy in TCRdb shows in-frame clones only, minus some. The profile shows about 110,000 clones, about 81% of them singletons. The sample comprised PBMCs. The receptors stem from a man aged 25 to 40 in good health and CMV-seronegative.

This rearrangement joins TRBV11-2 to TRBJ2-5; 10 nucleotides match TRBD1. Germline V gene sequence: CDR1 SGHAT, CDR2 FQNNGV. The CDR3 totals 15 residues. V lost 5 bases and J lost 4; bases outside the gene matches: 7. DNA of the CDR3: TGTGCCAGCAGCAAACCCGGGACAGGGGCAGAGACCCAGTACTTC. As protein: CASSKPGTGAETQYF.

This clone was seen just once. The J gene is TRBJ1-5, the V gene TRBV5-5; tentatively, D is TRBD1 (5 bases). Trimming cost V 4 bases and J 3 bases, with 17 bases left between them. The CDR3 consists of 16 residues. CDR1 and CDR2 (germline): SGHKS, YYEKEE (reference sequence). The CDR3: CASSIAGPRNNQPQHF. DNA for the CDR3: TGTGCCAGCAGCATAGCGGGGCCGAGGAACAATCAGCCCCAGCATTTT.

The chain carries TRBV5-4 and TRBJ2-3; the D gene is possibly TRBD2 (6 bases). Trimming removed 5 bases at V and 0 bases at J, with 22 bases between. The germline CDR1 and CDR2 sequences are SGHNT and YYREEE (reference sequence). This CDR3 region has 18 residues. This chain's CDR3 is CASRSGGPTISSTDTQYF. The CDR3 nucleotides are TGTGCCAGCAGGTCCGGGGGACCGACCATTTCTAGCACAGATACGCAGTATTTT.

The gene calls are TRBV5-4 and TRBJ2-2; TRBD1 agrees at 9 bases. Unmatched junction bases numbered 3, after V lost 2 bases and J lost 7 bases. This CDR3 has 14 residues. Germline V gene lookup returns CDR1 SGHNT and CDR2 YYREEE (reference sequence). The CDR3 bases are TGTGCCAGCAGCTTAGGGGACAGGGACGGGGAGCTGTTTTTT. Its protein is CASSLGDRDGELFF.

This clone was observed a single time. The rearrangement uses TRBV5-4 and TRBJ2-3, with 13 bases lining up with TRBD2. CDR3 size: 15 residues. V dropped 4 bases and J dropped 5; count of bases not matched to a gene: 4. Germline loops: CDR1 SGHNT, CDR2 YYREEE (reference sequence). This CDR3 reads CASSPGLAGVDTQYF. CDR3 DNA: TGTGCCAGCAGCCCCGGACTAGCGGGAGTAGATACGCAGTATTTT.

The rearrangement uses TRBV10-3 and TRBJ2-3, with TRBD1 as a possible D gene (6 bases). Trimming pared 0 bases from V and 3 bases from J, leaving 16 bases between. CDR3 length: 17 amino acids. The germline CDR1 and CDR2 sequences are ENHRY and SYGVKD. The CDR3 loop is CAISESPPGEITDTQYF. The DNA of the CDR3 is TGTGCCATCAGTGAGTCCCCCCCAGGGGAAATAACAGATACGCAGTATTTT.

This chain uses TRBV6-5 with TRBJ1-3; 9 positions agree with TRBD1. This CDR3 is 14 amino acids long. Germline CDR1 is MNHEY and CDR2 is SVGAGI. The V and J ends lost 5 bases and 4 bases, in that order; junction bases with no gene match: 3. CDR3 DNA sequence: TGTGCCAGCAGTAAAGGGACAGGGGGAAACACCATATATTTT. It codes for CASSKGTGGNTIYF.

This clone was seen a handful of times. The chain employs TRBV4-3 and TRBJ2-7, with 7 bases aligning to TRBD1. With 5 bases clipped from V and 0 bases from J, the junction kept 7 bases outside the gene matches. Germline assignment: CDR1 LGHNA and CDR2 YSLEER. The CDR3 consists of 15 residues. CDR3 in amino acids: CASSADRVGSYEQYF. Here the CDR3 DNA reads TGCGCCAGCAGCGCAGACAGGGTGGGCTCCTACGAGCAGTACTTC.

The genes are TRBV19 and TRBJ1-6; 7 bases line up with TRBD1. Germline CDR1 reads LNHDA; CDR2 reads SQIVND (reference sequence). V lost 0 bases, J lost 6 bases, and 5 bases stayed unmatched. The CDR3 is 16 residues long. The CDR3 spells CASSIEGQAPNSPLHF. CDR3 DNA sequence: TGTGCCAGTAGTATAGAAGGACAGGCACCTAATTCACCCCTCCACTTT.

A single count supports this clone. The gene calls are TRBV6-5 and TRBJ2-1; 7 bases are a match to TRBD1. The CDR3 sequence is 13 residues long. The J segment lost 5 bases and the V segment lost 10 bases, leaving 8 bases of the junction unmatched. CDR1 is MNHEY, CDR2 SVGAGI, per germline. CDR3 residues: CATAGRGNNEQFF. The CDR3 nucleotides are TGTGCCACCGCCGGCAGGGGGAACAATGAGCAGTTCTTC.

J is TRBJ2-7 and V is TRBV10-2; 9 bases map to TRBD2. V gave up 6 bases and J gave up 4 bases; unmatched junction bases: 10. Germline CDR1 reads WSHSY; CDR2 reads SAAADI. This CDR3 has 15 amino acids. The CDR3 nucleotides read TGCGCCAGCAGGGACTATAGCGGGAGTAGGTACGAGCAGTACTTC. Its protein is CASRDYSGSRYEQYF.

This chain connects TRBV11-3 to TRBJ1-1, with TRBD1 identical over 8 bases. Germline V gene sequence: CDR1 SGHNT, CDR2 YENEEA. The CDR3 extends over 13 amino acids. The J segment lost 3 bases and the V segment lost 5 bases, leaving 2 bases of the junction unmatched. As DNA, the CDR3 is TGTGCCAGCAGCCAGGACAGGGACACTGAAGCTTTCTTT. It encodes CASSQDRDTEAFF.

V usage is TRBV14 and J usage is TRBJ1-2, with TRBD1 as a possible D gene (5 bases). Germline values: CDR1 SGHDN, CDR2 FVKESK. Deletions cut 0 bases from V and 5 bases from J, with 13 bases between. The CDR3 has 15 amino acids. The CDR3: CASSQDYQAGYGYTF. The DNA of the CDR3 is TGTGCCAGCAGCCAAGATTATCAGGCAGGGTATGGCTACACCTTC.

The chain has TRBV27 and TRBJ2-2, with D possibly matching TRBD2 (6 bases). CDR1 and CDR2 from the germline V gene are MNHEY and SMNVEV (reference sequence). Trimming took off 2 bases at V and 3 bases at J, with 7 bases between the two ends. The CDR3 has 14 residues. The CDR3 DNA is TGTGCCAGCAGTTTAGGAGGGGACACCGGGGAGCTGTTTTTT. Translating gives CASSLGGDTGELFF.

This clone was seen a few times. The V and J genes are TRBV19 and TRBJ2-1; D is ambiguous. Germline V gene sequence: CDR1 LNHDA, CDR2 SQIVND (reference sequence). Trimming cost V 1 base and J 10 bases, with 11 bases left between them. CDR3 length equals 13 residues. The CDR3 loop reads CASSIVASGEQFF. The CDR3 region has the DNA TGTGCCAGTAGTATAGTTGCTTCAGGCGAGCAGTTCTTC. The full variable domain, completed using reference TRBV19 and TRBJ2-1, is DGGITQSPKYLFRKEGQNVTLSCEQNLNHDAMYWYRQDPGQGLRLIYYSQIVNDFQKGDIAEGYSVSREKKESFPLTVTSAQKNPTAFYLCASSIVASGEQFFGPGTRLTVL.

The J gene is TRBJ1-3, the V gene TRBV5-4; TRBD1 might be the D (6 bases). The CDR3 length is 16 residues. Germline values: CDR1 SGHNT, CDR2 YYREEE (reference sequence). Between the trimmed V and J ends, which lost 1 base and 1 base, there was a span of 12 bases. CDR3 sequence: CASSLQGIQSGNTIYF. CDR3 coding DNA: TGTGCCAGCAGCTTGCAGGGGATTCAATCTGGAAACACCATATATTTT. The whole variable domain, remainder taken from reference TRBV5-4 and TRBJ1-3, is ETGVTQSPTHLIKTRGQQVTLRCSSQSGHNTVSWYQQALGQGPQFIFQYYREEENGRGNFPPRFSGLQFPNYSSELNVNALELDDSALYLCASSLQGIQSGNTIYFGEGSWLTVV.

This chain links TRBV28 with TRBJ1-4; D ambiguous. V lost 6 bases and J 0 bases, leaving 8 bases between the germline ends. CDR3 length: 14 amino acids. The germline CDR1 and CDR2 sequences are MDHEN and SYDVKM. CDR3 nucleotide sequence: TGTGCCAGCAGCCGTGGAGCAACTAATGAAAAACTGTTTTTT. Its translation is CASSRGATNEKLFF.

The chain has TRBV9 and TRBJ1-4, with D maybe TRBD1 (6 bases). The V gene lost 2 bases and the J gene lost 6 bases, with 11 bases spanning the gap. This CDR3 region has 14 residues. The V gene's germline CDR1 is SGDLS and CDR2 YYNGEE. The CDR3 coding sequence is TGTGCCAGCAGCGTGATTCCAGGGGATGAAAAACTGTTTTTT. It yields the protein CASSVIPGDEKLFF.

V usage is TRBV4-3 and J usage is TRBJ1-1; D not certain. V was pared by 0 bases and J by 1 base, with 12 bases between. CDR3 size: 16 residues. Germline loops: CDR1 LGHNA, CDR2 YSLEER. CDR3 in amino acids: CASSQDGVGKNTEAFF. CDR3 bases: TGCGCCAGCAGCCAAGATGGGGTCGGGAAGAACACTGAAGCTTTCTTT.

The chain carries TRBV4-1 and TRBJ2-6, with D possibly TRBD1 on 6 matching bases. Looked up from germline, CDR1 is MGHRA and CDR2 is YSYEKL. V shed 6 bases and J shed 1 base, with 10 bases lying between them. The CDR3 runs 15 residues. In nucleotides, the CDR3 is TGCGCCAGCAGACCACAGGGATCTGGGGCCAACGTCCTGACTTTC. This codes for CASRPQGSGANVLTF.

This clone was detected a few times. Here the CDR3 reads CASSQGGQGYEQYF. The CDR3, as DNA: TGCGCCAGCAGCCAAGGGGGACAGGGATACGAGCAGTACTTC. This chain uses TRBV4-1 with TRBJ2-7; TRBD1 aligns across 9 bases. Trimming removed 1 base from V and 4 bases from J; junction bases left unmatched: 2. Germline V CDR1 and CDR2: MGHRA, YSYEKL. This CDR3 comprises 14 residues.

The chain recombines TRBV9 with TRBJ1-6, with 8 bases fitting TRBD1. With 3 bases clipped from V and 0 bases from J, the junction kept 11 bases outside the gene matches. Germline assignment: CDR1 SGDLS and CDR2 YYNGEE. CDR3 size: 19 residues. Here the CDR3 reads CASSARPGQASSYNSPLHF. For the CDR3, the DNA is TGTGCCAGCAGCGCACGCCCGGGACAGGCGAGCTCCTATAATTCACCCCTCCACTTT.

This clone was seen a few times. V usage is TRBV13 and J usage is TRBJ1-2; 8 bases line up with TRBD1. The length of the CDR3 is 14 residues. V shed 2 bases and J 5 bases; nucleotides not matched to a gene: 4. Germline CDR1 PRHDT, CDR2 FYEKMQ (reference sequence). The CDR3 is CASSLNTGGYGYTF. DNA for the CDR3: TGTGCCAGCAGCTTAAATACAGGGGGATATGGCTACACCTTC.

This chain joins TRBV19 and TRBJ2-7, with D maybe TRBD2 (6 bases). The CDR3 covers 14 residues. Germline V gene lookup returns CDR1 LNHDA and CDR2 SQIVND (reference sequence). Trimming shortened V by 3 bases and J by 2 bases, and 11 bases separated the two germline ends. DNA for the CDR3: TGTGCCAGTAGTATCACTAGCCACACCTACGAGCAGTACTTC. Encoded protein: CASSITSHTYEQYF.

The chain couples TRBV6-1 to TRBJ2-7, with D unresolved. Germline V gene sequence: CDR1 MNHNS, CDR2 SASEGT. The CDR3 is 13 amino acids. The ends were cut back, 0 bases at V and 2 bases at J, with 5 bases in the middle. CDR3 nucleotides: TGTGCCAGCAGTGAAGCTACAGCCTACGAGCAGTACTTC. It codes for CASSEATAYEQYF.

This chain links TRBV6-1 with TRBJ2-7, with D perhaps TRBD2 (6 bases). This CDR3 is 15 amino acids long. V was trimmed by 5 bases and J by 0 bases, leaving 14 bases between them. Germline CDR1 MNHNS, CDR2 SASEGT. CDR3 in DNA: TGTGCCAGCAGTTTACACTCCGGGAGCTCCTACGAGCAGTACTTC. This codes for CASSLHSGSSYEQYF.